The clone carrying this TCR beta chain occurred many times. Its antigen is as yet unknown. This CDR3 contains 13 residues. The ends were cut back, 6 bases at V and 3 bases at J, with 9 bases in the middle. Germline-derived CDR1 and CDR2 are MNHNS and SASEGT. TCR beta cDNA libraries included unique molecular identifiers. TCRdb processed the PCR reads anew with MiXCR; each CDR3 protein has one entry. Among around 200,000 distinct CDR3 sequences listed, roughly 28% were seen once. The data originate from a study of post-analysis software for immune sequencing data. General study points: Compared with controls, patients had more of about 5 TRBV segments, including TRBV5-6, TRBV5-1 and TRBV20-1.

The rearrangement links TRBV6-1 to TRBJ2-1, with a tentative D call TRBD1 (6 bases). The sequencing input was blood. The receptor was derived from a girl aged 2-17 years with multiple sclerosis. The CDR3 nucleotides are TGTGCCAGCAGCGGGACACTCTACAATGAGCAGTTCTTC. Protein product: CASSGTLYNEQFF.